The 32 T cell receptor beta chains in this list originate from one sample, sequenced in a study of CD8+ T cells in alopecia areata (dated by TCRdb to between 2018 and 2020). Libraries were constructed by the immunoSEQ multiplex PCR assay. For TCR sequencing, RNA was extracted from every sample and reverse transcribed into cDNA to serve as template. TCRdb retrieved this table from immuneACCESS and kept in-frame rearrangements only. Not all clones are present; in checked studies, unresolved V genes account for under half, and no reason is known for the remainder. This sample gives about 140,000 clones in total; roughly 46% of them show up just once. The ten largest make up around 1% of the sample. Per the publication, the time point label means: baseline before oral tofacitinib. The sequenced sample was CD4+ T cells sorted from blood, obtained at week 0. The receptor source for this set is a human donor with alopecia areata.

This clone has only a few counts. The chain uses TRBV2 and TRBJ1-3, with D hard to call. Trimming removed 8 bases at V and 8 bases at J, with 16 bases between. This CDR3 is 13 amino acids long. Per germline, CDR1 SNHLY and CDR2 FYNNEI. In nucleotides, the CDR3 is TGTGCCAGCCAAGAAAGCCCGGTCGACACCATATATTTT. Translated, it gives CASQESPVDTIYF.

This clone has only a few counts. The V gene is TRBV7-3, the J gene TRBJ1-5; D remains ambiguous. V lost 2 bases and J 4 bases, leaving 9 bases between the germline ends. Germline V gene data show CDR1 as SGHTA and CDR2 as FQGTGA. This CDR3 has 14 amino acids. For the CDR3, the DNA is TGTGCCAGCAGCTTATCTGGGAGGAATCAGCCCCAGCATTTT. It yields the protein CASSLSGRNQPQHF.

This chain joins TRBV5-1 and TRBJ2-1; the match to TRBD2 covers 12 bases. V was pared by 7 bases and J by 4 bases, with 6 bases of the junction left unmatched. Germline lookup yields CDR1 SGHRS and CDR2 YFSETQ. The CDR3 has 15 residues. CDR3 sequence: CASWIGLAGYNEQFF. CDR3 DNA: TGCGCCAGCTGGATTGGACTAGCGGGGTACAATGAGCAGTTCTTC.

This chain connects TRBV2 to TRBJ2-5, with 8 nucleotides matching TRBD1. V was pared by 6 bases and J by 7 bases, with 10 bases of the junction left unmatched. This CDR3 contains 14 residues. In germline, CDR1 is SNHLY, CDR2 FYNNEI. CDR3 sequence: CASRGDRQSSTQYF. As DNA, the CDR3 is TGTGCCAGCAGGGGGGACAGGCAATCCTCGACCCAGTACTTC.

This clone was seen only once. This chain connects TRBV27 to TRBJ1-2; D unclear. Germline V lookup: CDR1 MNHEY, CDR2 SMNVEV (reference sequence). V lost 5 bases and J 6 bases, leaving 13 bases between the germline ends. This CDR3 region has 13 residues. CDR3 in DNA: TGTGCCAGCAGTCCGACGGCATTAAATGGCTACACCTTC. This codes for CASSPTALNGYTF.

CDR3 loop: CASSLGTGGNYGYTF. The CDR3 coding sequence is TGTGCCAGCAGCTTAGGGACAGGGGGCAACTATGGCTACACCTTC. The chain has TRBV7-2 and TRBJ1-2, with TRBD1 matching over 11 bases. From germline, CDR1 is SGHTA and CDR2 FQGNSA. The J segment lost 2 bases and the V segment lost 1 base, leaving 0 bases of the junction unmatched. The CDR3 is 15 residues long.

The chain couples TRBV4-1 to TRBJ1-5; possibly TRBD1 for D (6 bases). The CDR3 runs 15 residues. The germline gives CDR1 MGHRA, CDR2 YSYEKL. Trimming took 6 bases from V and 6 from J, leaving 18 bases between them. The CDR3 bases are TGCGCCAGCAGTCCGGAGGACTTAGGGGGTCAGCCCCAGCATTTT. Encoded protein: CASSPEDLGGQPQHF.

The V gene is TRBV4-2, the J gene TRBJ2-7, with TRBD1 matching over 9 bases. V was pared by 1 base and J by 2 bases, with 15 bases of the junction left unmatched. This CDR3 contains 19 residues. The germline gives CDR1 LGHNA, CDR2 YNFKEQ. The CDR3 protein is CASSQGPQGAGDRAYEQYF. CDR3 DNA sequence: TGTGCCAGCAGCCAAGGTCCACAGGGGGCTGGGGACAGGGCCTACGAGCAGTACTTC.

The chain is built from TRBV7-9 and TRBJ2-3; 9 bases fit TRBD2. V was pared by 2 bases and J by 4 bases, with 4 bases of the junction left unmatched. CDR3 length: 15 residues. CDR1 and CDR2 (germline): SEHNR, FQNEAQ (reference sequence). The CDR3 nucleotides are TGTGCCAGCAGCTTACCGCTAGCGGGATCAGATACGCAGTATTTT. This sequence encodes CASSLPLAGSDTQYF.

The V gene is TRBV7-2, the J gene TRBJ2-2; 9 bases are a match to TRBD1. From germline, CDR1 is SGHTA and CDR2 FQGNSA. The CDR3 consists of 16 residues. The J segment lost 7 bases and the V segment lost 6 bases, leaving 12 bases of the junction unmatched. The CDR3, as DNA: TGTGCCAGCAGTTTCACAGGGGGCGCAATTCACGGGGAGCTGTTTTTT. Protein: CASSFTGGAIHGELFF.

The chain links TRBV5-5 to TRBJ2-1; 10 positions match TRBD1. V lost 4 bases and J lost 12; bases outside the gene matches: 7. CDR3 length: 13 residues. Germline lookup yields CDR1 SGHKS and CDR2 YYEKEE (reference sequence). In nucleotides, the CDR3 is TGTGCCAGCAGCACGGGACAGGGGTTCGGGCAGTTCTTC. Its protein product is CASSTGQGFGQFF.

The chain is built from TRBV25-1 and TRBJ2-1; D gene unclear. Per the germline V gene, CDR1 is MGHDK and CDR2 is SYGVNS. There are 12 residues in the CDR3. Between the trimmed V and J ends, which lost 11 bases and 5 bases, there was a span of 13 bases. CDR3 nucleotide sequence: TGTGCCGGACCAAGGAGCCACAATGAGCAGTTCTTC. Encoded protein: CAGPRSHNEQFF.

This clone was seen a handful of times. The genes are TRBV29-1 and TRBJ2-5, with 10 bases identical to TRBD2. Losses at the gene ends were 5 bases for V and 2 bases for J; bases not matched to a gene: 5. The length of the CDR3 is 14 residues. Germline lookup yields CDR1 SQVTM and CDR2 ANQGSEA. The CDR3 DNA reads TGCAGCGTTACACTAGCGGGGCTGCAAGAGACCCAGTACTTC. As protein: CSVTLAGLQETQYF.

The chain carries TRBV29-1 and TRBJ2-2; D may be TRBD1 or TRBD2 (5 bases each). Trimming left V 7 bases short and J 0 bases short, with 15 bases between. Germline V gene data show CDR1 as SQVTM and CDR2 as ANQGSEA. This CDR3 has 15 residues. The CDR3 region is CSAVPGTTNTGELFF. The DNA of the CDR3 is TGCAGCGCGGTGCCAGGGACCACGAACACCGGGGAGCTGTTTTTT.

The chain links TRBV4-2 to TRBJ2-1, with TRBD2 identical over 7 bases. The CDR3 is 15 amino acids. CDR1 is LGHNA and CDR2 is YNFKEQ in the germline V gene. After removal of 2 bases from V and 7 bases from J, the junction contained 8 bases not matched to a gene. CDR3 nucleotides: TGTGCCAGCAGCCAAACTAGCGACTACAGGAATGAGCAGTTCTTC. Encoded protein: CASSQTSDYRNEQFF.

The J gene is TRBJ1-2, the V gene TRBV29-1, with D tentatively TRBD1 (5 bases). The CDR3 extends over 14 amino acids. Germline V gene lookup returns CDR1 SQVTM and CDR2 ANQGSEA. Trimming pared 3 bases from V and 1 base from J, leaving 12 bases between. CDR3 bases: TGCAGCGTTGAGTGGGGAGGGGTTAACTATGGCTACACCTTC. This codes for CSVEWGGVNYGYTF.

V and J are TRBV11-2 and TRBJ2-7; D not certain. Germline V gene sequence: CDR1 SGHAT, CDR2 FQNNGV. V was cut by 1 base and J by 3 bases, with 10 bases left in between. The CDR3 has 14 amino acids. CDR3 DNA: TGTGCCAGCAGCTTAGGAGTACAGAACTACGAGCAGTACTTC. It codes for CASSLGVQNYEQYF.

This clone came up once. This chain joins TRBV30 and TRBJ1-2, with no clear D. The germline V gene encodes CDR1 GTSNPN and CDR2 SVGIG (reference sequence). The CDR3 contains 10 residues. V was trimmed by 2 bases and J by 7 bases, leaving 5 bases between them. CDR3 sequence: CAWSKGGYTF. The CDR3 region has the DNA TGTGCCTGGAGTAAGGGTGGCTACACCTTC.

The V and J genes are TRBV30 and TRBJ1-2; D ambiguous. The V gene lost 0 bases and the J gene lost 0 bases, with 11 bases spanning the gap. The germline CDR1 and CDR2 sequences are GTSNPN and SVGIG (reference sequence). This CDR3 is built from 15 residues. CDR3 DNA: TGTGCCTGGAGTGTACAGAAGAAGTCTAACTATGGCTACACCTTC. Translating gives CAWSVQKKSNYGYTF.

The chain uses TRBV6-6 and TRBJ2-5; D is possibly TRBD1 (6 bases). Germline assignment: CDR1 MNHNY and CDR2 SVGAGI (reference sequence). V gave up 4 bases and J gave up 0 bases, with 15 bases separating them. The CDR3 contains 16 residues. CDR3 in DNA: TGTGCCAGCAGTTCGACGGGACAACGGTACCAAGAGACCCAGTACTTC. Its translation is CASSSTGQRYQETQYF.

This rearrangement joins TRBV14 to TRBJ2-1; D is unresolved. Germline V gene lookup returns CDR1 SGHDN and CDR2 FVKESK. The CDR3 extends over 16 amino acids. Trimming pared 1 base from V and 0 bases from J, leaving 10 bases between. CDR3 region: CASSQVHRSSYNEQFF. The CDR3, as DNA: TGTGCCAGCAGCCAAGTGCACCGAAGCTCCTACAATGAGCAGTTCTTC.

The chain carries TRBV18 and TRBJ2-1; 7 positions agree with TRBD1. Germline CDR1 and CDR2: KGHSH and LQKENI. The CDR3 has 16 amino acids. V shed 3 bases and J 8 bases; nucleotides not matched to a gene: 13. The CDR3 nucleotides are TGTGCCAGCTCACCGCGGGCCCTGACAGGGTCCGATGAGCAGTTCTTC. It encodes CASSPRALTGSDEQFF.

The rearrangement joins TRBV5-6 to TRBJ1-4; D not certain. Germline assignment: CDR1 SGHDT and CDR2 YYEEEE. V was clipped by 2 bases and J by 6 bases, with 11 bases between them. The CDR3 sequence is 14 residues long. In DNA, the CDR3 is TGTGCCAGCAGCTTTCTTGGCAGAGATGAAAAACTGTTTTTT. It yields the protein CASSFLGRDEKLFF.

V is TRBV10-3 and J is TRBJ2-1; TRBD2 aligns across 13 bases. V shed 5 bases, J shed 6 bases, and the junction held 7 bases outside the gene matches. CDR1 is ENHRY, CDR2 SYGVKD, per germline. The CDR3 has 16 amino acids. This chain's CDR3 is CAISRTSGSLGNEQFF. The CDR3 DNA reads as TGTGCCATCAGTCGGACTAGCGGGAGTCTTGGCAATGAGCAGTTCTTC.

The rearrangement joins TRBV2 to TRBJ2-7; D is ambiguous. The CDR3 consists of 8 residues. With 6 bases removed from V and 11 bases from J, the gap between germline ends came to 5 bases. Per germline, CDR1 SNHLY and CDR2 FYNNEI. CDR3 DNA sequence: TGTGCCAGCAGCGCCGAGTACTTC. Protein product: CASSAEYF.

The CDR3 DNA is TGTGCCAGCAGCCCCGGAGGAGGGGCGGGTGATACGCAGTATTTT. It yields the protein CASSPGGGAGDTQYF. V is TRBV11-2 and J is TRBJ2-3; a weak D match, TRBD2 (6 bases). V was pared by 5 bases and J by 6 bases, with 18 bases between. This CDR3 contains 15 residues. Germline V gene lookup returns CDR1 SGHAT and CDR2 FQNNGV.

Of note for this clone: This CDR3 is also generated by other DNA sequences in the sample. The chain joins TRBV5-4 to TRBJ2-5; 7 positions agree with TRBD2. Germline V CDR1 and CDR2: SGHNT, YYREEE (reference sequence). V lost 0 bases to trimming and J lost 5 bases; unmatched junction nucleotides: 1. This CDR3 is built from 13 residues. CDR3: CASSLEAGETQYF. The CDR3 bases are TGTGCCAGCAGCTTGGAAGCGGGGGAGACCCAGTACTTC.

The chain combines TRBV5-1 with TRBJ1-2, with TRBD1 matching over 7 bases. This CDR3 is 13 amino acids long. Germline-derived CDR1 and CDR2 are SGHRS and YFSETQ. The J segment lost 6 bases and the V segment lost 4 bases, leaving 6 bases of the junction unmatched. The CDR3 nucleotides are TGCGCCAGCAGCATACAGGGGACCAATGGCTACACCTTC. It is translated as CASSIQGTNGYTF.

This clone was seen repeatedly, ten times or more. The gene calls are TRBV11-2 and TRBJ1-1; D ambiguous. The CDR3 is made up of 13 amino acids. From germline, CDR1 is SGHAT and CDR2 FQNNGV. V was cut by 1 base and J by 1 base, with 4 bases left in between. The CDR3 nucleotides are TGTGCCAGCAGCTTAGGGTGGAACACTGAAGCTTTCTTT. Translation gives CASSLGWNTEAFF.

The table lists this clone with a few counts. The chain has TRBV6-6 and TRBJ1-5; a possible D gene is TRBD1 (5 bases). V was shortened by 0 bases and J by 2 bases, with 8 bases between the two germline ends. This CDR3 is built from 15 residues. Germline values: CDR1 MNHNY, CDR2 SVGAGI (reference sequence). This CDR3 reads CASSYSQGGNQPQHF. As DNA, the CDR3 is TGTGCCAGCAGTTACTCCCAGGGAGGCAATCAGCCCCAGCATTTT.

The V gene is TRBV2, the J gene TRBJ1-1; 7 bases fit TRBD1. This CDR3 comprises 13 residues. J was trimmed by 0 bases and V by 6 bases; bases with no gene match: 1. Germline loops: CDR1 SNHLY, CDR2 FYNNEI. The CDR3 bases are TGTGCCAGCAGGGGACAGTTGAACACTGAAGCTTTCTTT. Protein sequence: CASRGQLNTEAFF.

The chain joins TRBV29-1 to TRBJ2-3, with a weak D call TRBD2 (5 bases). Germline V lookup: CDR1 SQVTM, CDR2 ANQGSEA. Deletions cut 7 bases from V and 0 bases from J, with 14 bases between. The CDR3 contains 14 residues. The CDR3 DNA sequence: TGCAGCGCCGGTTCGGGGTCTAGCACAGATACGCAGTATTTT. Residues: CSAGSGSSTDTQYF.